This T cell receptor (beta chain) was retrieved from a study of blood T cell repertoires in COVID-19. Study details: The samples span acute and convalescent COVID-19 from the United States, Italy and Spain. PBMCs, B-cell-depleted T cells, or T cells provided the cDNA or gDNA that made up the material.

Per the authors' pipeline: By means of reference gene primer amplification, nucleated cell counts were estimated. Sequencing used immunoSEQ multiplex PCR; TCRdb keeps in-frame clones, though not all of them. V and J calls and clone size follow that table, whereas D and trimming were derived from the DNA. The sample has roughly 160,000 clones; about 88% are singletons. The CDR3 consists of 15 residues. Germline CDR1 reads LNHDA; CDR2 reads SQIVND (reference sequence). J was trimmed by 4 bases and V by 7 bases; bases with no gene match: 6. The sequencing input was peripheral blood. The source of this sequence is a man over 45 who had recovered from COVID-19. The chain has TRBV19 and TRBJ2-2; 10 positions agree with TRBD1. This chain's CDR3 is CASKGRTGGTGELFF. CDR3 DNA: TGTGCCAGTAAAGGGAGGACAGGGGGCACCGGGGAGCTGTTTTTT.